This T cell receptor (beta chain) was profiled in a study of cytomegalovirus exposure and HLA in healthy donors. Regarding donors, all were healthy bone marrow donors. Vbeta (60) and Jbeta (13) primers were used in the PCR. Sequencing used immunoSEQ multiplex PCR; TCRdb keeps in-frame clones, though not all of them. The sample lists about 180,000 clones; about 69% were seen once. Trimming pared 4 bases from V and 3 bases from J, leaving 12 bases between. The germline CDR1 and CDR2 sequences are KGHSY and FQNENV. The CDR3 has 14 amino acids. The sample comprised PBMCs. The chain is built from TRBV16 and TRBJ1-2; D gene uncertain. The clonotype was recovered from a male donor in good health and CMV-seronegative. The CDR3 bases are TGTGCCAGCAGCCCTTCGGGAACGCACTATGGCTACACCTTC. It encodes CASSPSGTHYGYTF.